Listed below are T cell receptor beta chains from one sample, sequenced in a study of T cell responses to AZD1222 COVID-19 vaccine. The protocol was immunoSEQ multiplex PCR, while the TCRdb copy is restricted to in-frame clones and leaves out a portion. The sample includes 140,000 to 150,000 clones, around nine tenths of them seen just once. The sequencing here drew on peripheral blood, taken on day 0 of AZD1222 vaccination. The receptors derive from an adult in good health. The CDR3 runs from the conserved cysteine through the conserved F or W. The D gene is left open where the match is weak.

V: TRBV19; D: NA; J: TRBJ2-7; DNA: TGTGCCAGTAGTGGGCTAGTAGGATACGAGCAGTACTTC; CDR3: CASSGLVGYEQYF
V: TRBV29-1; D: TRBD1; J: TRBJ1-2; DNA: TGCAGCGTCCGCCACCGACAGGGAGGGGGCTATGGCTACACCTTC; CDR3: CSVRHRQGGGYGYTF
V: TRBV10-3; D: NA; J: TRBJ2-1; DNA: TGTGCCATCAGTGAGAGGGCCGGAGACAATGAGCAGTTCTTC; CDR3: CAISERAGDNEQFF
V: TRBV18; D: NA; J: TRBJ2-2; DNA: TGTGCCAGCTCACCATTGGGGGCGGCGAACACCGGGGAGCTGTTTTTT; CDR3: CASSPLGAANTGELFF
V: TRBV4-3; D: TRBD2; J: TRBJ2-1; DNA: TGCGCCAGCAGCCCCGGGACGGGACTAGCAAATGAGCAGTTCTTC; CDR3: CASSPGTGLANEQFF
V: TRBV4-1; D: NA; J: TRBJ1-3; DNA: TGCGCCAGCAGCCAAGACTTAGGGGAGACTGGAAACACCATATATTTT; CDR3: CASSQDLGETGNTIYF
V: TRBV3-1/TRBV3-2; D: NA; J: TRBJ2-7; DNA: TGTGCCAGCAGCCAAGGCACTACAACCTACGAGCAGTACTTC; CDR3: CASSQGTTTYEQYF
V: TRBV27; D: TRBD1; J: TRBJ1-4; DNA: TGTGCCAGCAGTTTCTCCAGACAGGGAGGAAAACTGTTTTTT; CDR3: CASSFSRQGGKLFF
V: TRBV19; D: NA; J: TRBJ2-3; DNA: TGTGCCAGTAGTACCCCGGGGAGGAGGGGACGCCGCGGGGATACGCAGTATTTT; CDR3: CASSTPGRRGRRGDTQYF
V: TRBV29-1; D: TRBD1; J: TRBJ1-1; DNA: TGCAGCGCTCCCCGCGAGGGGGCCCCTGAAGCTTTCTTT; CDR3: CSAPREGAPEAFF
V: TRBV27; D: NA; J: TRBJ2-2; DNA: TGTGCCAGCAGTTTTCAAACGGACACCGGGGAGCTGTTTTTT; CDR3: CASSFQTDTGELFF
V: TRBV29-1; D: TRBD1; J: TRBJ1-1; DNA: TGCAGCGTTGACTTGACAGGGGTTGACACTGAAGCTTTCTTT; CDR3: CSVDLTGVDTEAFF
V: TRBV5-6; D: NA; J: TRBJ1-2; DNA: TGTGCCAGCAGCTTGTCTGACGGACCTAACTATGGCTACACCTTC; CDR3: CASSLSDGPNYGYTF
V: TRBV6-6; D: NA; J: TRBJ2-1; DNA: TGTGCCAGCAGTTTCCGGGAGGGGGCATTAAATGAGCAGTTCTTC; CDR3: CASSFREGALNEQFF
V: TRBV5-4; D: NA; J: TRBJ1-1; DNA: TGTGCCAGCAGCTTGGAGGTTGGTGGAGCTTTCTTT; CDR3: CASSLEVGGAFF
V: TRBV19; D: NA; J: TRBJ1-1; DNA: TGTGCCAGTAGTAGAGGGGTCTTCGCTGAAGCTTTCTTT; CDR3: CASSRGVFAEAFF
V: TRBV10-2; D: NA; J: TRBJ2-7; DNA: TGCGCCAGCAGTGTGAGACCTACGAGCTCCTACGAGCAGTACTTC; CDR3: CASSVRPTSSYEQYF
V: TRBV12-5; D: TRBD2; J: TRBJ2-1; DNA: TGTGCTAGTGATTGGGCTAGCGGGAGCTTCAATGAGCAGTTCTTC; CDR3: CASDWASGSFNEQFF